This TCR beta chain was recovered during a study of glioma-infiltrating T cells. Amplification of TCR alpha and beta CDR3 regions from RNA used iRepertoire nested multiplex PCR. In TCRdb, the multiplex PCR reads were re-called with MiXCR into one record per CDR3 protein. The sample yields roughly 350,000 distinct CDR3 sequences, 41% seen once. The CDR3 is 19 amino acids. In germline, CDR1 is LGHNA, CDR2 YSLEER. Between the trimmed V and J ends, which lost 0 bases and 8 bases, there was a span of 26 bases. The TCR originated in a human donor with low-grade glioma or glioblastoma, undergoing nonglioma brain surgery, or in good health (not recorded which). The chain recombines TRBV4-3 with TRBJ2-1; the D gene is possibly TRBD2 (6 bases). The sequencing input was glioma tissue, nonneoplastic brain tissue, or PBMCs (not recorded which). CDR3 coding DNA: TGCGCCAGCAGCCAAGAGTGGGACTTTACCGAACCCAAGTCGCATGAGCAGTTCTTC. Its translation: CASSQEWDFTEPKSHEQFF.